These 23 T cell receptor beta chains came from one sample sequenced in a study of blood T cell repertoires in COVID-19 (dated by TCRdb to between 2020 and 2021). Receptors were amplified or captured by the immunoSEQ multiplex PCR assay. TCRdb took over this immuneACCESS table, retaining in-frame rearrangements with V and J assigned. Such tables are incomplete; in checked studies, under half of the missing clones stem from an unresolved V gene, and the remainder is unexplained. The sample contains over 200,000 clones, 75% to 90% of them found a single time. Of the sample, about 3% is held by the ten largest clones. The sequenced sample consisted of peripheral blood. Source of these receptors: a woman in her thirties who had recovered from COVID-19.

CDR3 amino acids: CASSSQSGGQYF. CDR3 in DNA: TGTGCCAGCAGCTCACAGTCCGGGGGGCAGTATTTT. This chain links TRBV11-2 with TRBJ2-3; TRBD2 might be the D (6 bases). The CDR3 is made up of 12 amino acids. Germline V gives CDR1 SGHAT, CDR2 FQNNGV. Deletions cut 4 bases from V and 11 bases from J, with 13 bases between.

For the CDR3, the DNA is TGTGCCATCAGCCGGGACAGGGGGCCAGGGGAGACCCAGTACTTC. Translated: CAISRDRGPGETQYF. This rearrangement joins TRBV10-3 to TRBJ2-5; 12 bases fit TRBD1. CDR3 length: 15 amino acids. V lost 6 bases, J lost 5 bases, and 7 bases stayed unmatched. The germline gives CDR1 ENHRY, CDR2 SYGVKD.

The rearrangement uses TRBV7-6 and TRBJ1-1; no clear D gene. The V gene's germline CDR1 is SGHVS and CDR2 FNYEAQ. There are 13 residues in the CDR3. The V end was cut by 5 bases, the J end by 5 bases, with 12 bases between. CDR3 DNA sequence: TGTGCCAGCAGCCCAGAATGGTGGACTGAAGCTTTCTTT. Protein: CASSPEWWTEAFF.

The V gene is TRBV11-2, the J gene TRBJ2-3, with TRBD1 identical over 9 bases. V lost 5 bases, J lost 0 bases, and 3 bases stayed unmatched. Per the germline V gene, CDR1 is SGHAT and CDR2 is FQNNGV. This CDR3 has 15 residues. CDR3 region: CASSDRGTSTDTQYF. The CDR3 DNA is TGTGCCAGCAGCGACAGGGGGACTAGCACAGATACGCAGTATTTT.

V gene TRBV9 combines with J gene TRBJ1-1; D gene ambiguous. CDR3 length: 11 amino acids. With 3 bases removed from V and 5 bases from J, the gap between germline ends came to 5 bases. CDR1 and CDR2 (germline): SGDLS, YYNGEE. The CDR3 DNA follows: TGTGCCAGCAGCGCGGGGACTGAAGCTTTCTTT. Protein product: CASSAGTEAFF. Variable domain in full (rest from reference TRBV9 and TRBJ1-1): DSGVTQTPKHLITATGQRVTLRCSPRSGDLSVYWYQQSLDQGLQFLIQYYNGEERAKGNILERFSAQQFPDLHSELNLSSLELGDSALYFCASSAGTEAFFGQGTRLTVV.

The rearrangement joins TRBV18 to TRBJ2-1; D is possibly TRBD1 (5 bases). Germline CDR1 is KGHSH and CDR2 is LQKENI. This CDR3 is built from 15 residues. Trimming removed 2 bases from V and 4 bases from J, with 12 bases in between. In DNA form, the CDR3 reads TGTGCCAGCTCACCATCCAGGGCCCTTTACAATGAGCAGTTCTTC. Residues: CASSPSRALYNEQFF.

The rearrangement joins TRBV27 to TRBJ1-6; unclear D gene. The CDR3 totals 16 residues. Looked up from germline, CDR1 is MNHEY and CDR2 is SMNVEV (reference sequence). V was pared by 5 bases and J by 2 bases, with 13 bases between. The CDR3 reads CASSPLRPAYNSPLHF. The CDR3 DNA follows: TGTGCCAGCAGTCCGCTCCGCCCAGCCTATAATTCACCCCTCCACTTT.

There are a few counts of this clone. This chain uses TRBV20-1 with TRBJ2-7; TRBD1 matches at 7 bases. CDR1 and CDR2 from the germline V gene are DFQATT and SNEGSKA (reference sequence). V shed 6 bases and J 6 bases; nucleotides not matched to a gene: 5. The CDR3 loop spans 11 amino acids. CDR3 in DNA: TGCAGTGCCACCCGACAGGGCGAGCAGTACTTC. This codes for CSATRQGEQYF.

The rearrangement links TRBV6-2 or TRBV6-3 to TRBJ2-2, with 14 bases lining up with TRBD2. CDR1 and CDR2 (germline): MNHEY, SVGEGT. Germline trimming cut 0 bases from V and 2 bases from J; bases unmatched to any gene: 2. This CDR3 spans 18 amino acids. The CDR3 region has the DNA TGTGCCAGCAGTTACTCGGGACTAGCGGGGGCTAACACCGGGGAGCTGTTTTTT. It translates to CASSYSGLAGANTGELFF.

The chain links TRBV6-5 to TRBJ2-1; a weak D match, TRBD2 (5 bases). Germline loops: CDR1 MNHEY, CDR2 SVGAGI. V lost 11 bases and J 7 bases, leaving 12 bases between the germline ends. The CDR3 length is 11 residues. The CDR3 sequence: CAATKLNEQFF. CDR3 nucleotides: TGTGCCGCGACTAAGCTAAATGAGCAGTTCTTC.

This clone was observed once. The chain carries TRBV15 and TRBJ2-2, with 12 positions matching TRBD1. V shed 8 bases and J 3 bases; nucleotides not matched to a gene: 1. Per germline, CDR1 LNHNV and CDR2 YYDKDF (reference sequence). The CDR3 consists of 14 residues. The CDR3 sequence is CATGTGGYTGELFF. The CDR3 DNA is TGTGCCACCGGGACAGGGGGCTACACCGGGGAGCTGTTTTTT.

This clone was detected only once. J is TRBJ2-6 and V is TRBV3-1 (or the pseudogene TRBV3-2), with 9 bases fitting TRBD2. The CDR3 has 20 residues. Germline assignment: CDR1 LGHDT and CDR2 YNNKEL (reference sequence). With 1 base clipped from V and 0 bases from J, the junction kept 10 bases outside the gene matches. CDR3 residues: CASSQVGRGGFHSGANVLTF. The CDR3 bases are TGTGCCAGCAGCCAAGTCGGGCGGGGGGGTTTCCACTCTGGGGCCAACGTCCTGACTTTC.

V and J are TRBV3-1 (or the pseudogene TRBV3-2) and TRBJ2-5, with D possibly TRBD2 on 7 matching bases. The CDR3 is 17 residues long. Trimming took 3 bases from V and 5 from J, leaving 22 bases between them. Germline V CDR1 and CDR2: LGHDT, YNNKEL (reference sequence). The CDR3 nucleotides read TGTGCCAGCAGCCATAACGGGCGGGGGCGGACCGCCGAGACCCAGTACTTC. Its translation: CASSHNGRGRTAETQYF.

The genes are TRBV18 and TRBJ2-7; TRBD1 matches 7 bases. CDR1 KGHSH and CDR2 LQKENI come from the germline V gene. V lost 4 bases and J lost 3; bases outside the gene matches: 6. The CDR3 runs 14 residues. CDR3 sequence reads: CASSLNRDSYEQYF. DNA of the CDR3: TGTGCCAGCTCACTTAACCGGGACAGCTACGAGCAGTACTTC.

V is TRBV9 and J is TRBJ2-3; the D is unclear. The CDR3 is 15 residues long. The germline V and J ends were trimmed by 4 bases and 0 bases, with 12 bases remaining between them. Germline V gene sequence: CDR1 SGDLS, CDR2 YYNGEE. The CDR3 sequence: CASSPILRSTDTQYF. CDR3 bases: TGTGCCAGCAGCCCCATACTACGCAGCACAGATACGCAGTATTTT. The variable domain in full, with the rest retrieved from reference TRBV9 and TRBJ2-3, is DSGVTQTPKHLITATGQRVTLRCSPRSGDLSVYWYQQSLDQGLQFLIQYYNGEERAKGNILERFSAQQFPDLHSELNLSSLELGDSALYFCASSPILRSTDTQYFGPGTRLTVL.

This clone was seen ten or more times. The chain is built from TRBV10-2 and TRBJ2-1; D gene ambiguous. The germline CDR1 and CDR2 sequences are WSHSY and SAAADI. The CDR3 is 14 amino acids. The germline V and J ends were trimmed by 3 bases and 7 bases, with 13 bases remaining between them. The DNA for the CDR3 is TGCGCCAGCAGTGAATGGAGTAGCTTGAATGAGCAGTTCTTC. It is translated as CASSEWSSLNEQFF.

The CDR3 protein is CASSPGLGETQYF. DNA of the CDR3: TGTGCCAGCAGCCCAGGGTTGGGGGAGACCCAGTACTTC. The rearrangement joins TRBV7-2 to TRBJ2-5, with a tentative D call TRBD1 (5 bases). In germline, CDR1 is SGHTA, CDR2 FQGNSA. The CDR3 runs 13 residues. Trimming pared 5 bases from V and 5 bases from J, leaving 12 bases between.

CDR3 loop: CASSPRLSGGTDTQYF. The CDR3 nucleotides read TGTGCCAGCTCACCCAGACTAAGCGGTGGCACAGATACGCAGTATTTT. This sequence joins TRBV18 and TRBJ2-3, with D tentatively TRBD2 (5 bases). V gave up 3 bases and J gave up 1 base, with 14 bases separating them. The CDR3 spans 16 residues. Germline V gene sequence: CDR1 KGHSH, CDR2 LQKENI.

The chain links TRBV12-3 or TRBV12-4 to TRBJ2-7; no clear D gene. V lost 3 bases and J lost 4, with 4 bases in between. The CDR3 is 11 amino acids. In nucleotides, the CDR3 is TGTGCCAGCAGTTTCTCTTACGAGCAGTACTTC. It specifies CASSFSYEQYF.

In its sample, this clone was seen once. The V and J genes are TRBV5-1 and TRBJ1-1; 8 bases map to TRBD1. Germline V CDR1 and CDR2: SGHRS, YFSETQ. The CDR3 spans 15 residues. V was pared by 2 bases and J by 4 bases, with 7 bases of the junction left unmatched. CDR3 amino acids: CASSFRGQGGTEAFF. CDR3 nucleotide sequence: TGCGCCAGCAGCTTCAGGGGGCAGGGAGGCACTGAAGCTTTCTTT.

The chain is built from TRBV5-1 and TRBJ1-1; D call uncertain. The CDR3 consists of 12 residues. Germline lookup yields CDR1 SGHRS and CDR2 YFSETQ. The germline V and J ends were trimmed by 4 bases and 6 bases, with 10 bases remaining between them. CDR3 DNA sequence: TGCGCCAGCAGCAGAAGAGAGTCTGAAGCTTTCTTT. It specifies CASSRRESEAFF.

This clone has just a few counts. The rearrangement joins TRBV29-1 to TRBJ2-1, with 10 bases that match TRBD2. Trimming removed 0 bases from V and 2 bases from J; junction bases left unmatched: 1. The germline V gene encodes CDR1 SQVTM and CDR2 ANQGSEA. This CDR3 has 15 amino acids. CDR3 region: CSVEESGGAYNEQFF. The CDR3 nucleotides are TGCAGCGTTGAAGAAAGCGGGGGGGCCTACAATGAGCAGTTCTTC.

The chain combines TRBV5-4 with TRBJ2-3; the D is unclear. This CDR3 is 13 amino acids long. Deletions cut 1 base from V and 5 bases from J, with 8 bases between. Germline CDR1 SGHNT, CDR2 YYREEE (reference sequence). The CDR3 reads CASSLYVVDTQYF. CDR3 nucleotides: TGTGCCAGCAGCTTGTATGTTGTAGATACGCAGTATTTT.